One and the same sample provided the 10 T cell receptor beta chains below, sequenced in a study of early T cells in non-severe SARS-CoV-2 infection. TCRdb fed the 5' RACE reads into MiXCR, producing one record per CDR3 protein. The table shows 55,000 to 75,000 distinct CDR3 sequences, with 11% occurring only once. The sample taken for sequencing was whole blood. Source of these receptors: an adult who was a healthcare worker with PCR-confirmed SARS-CoV-2 infection or an uninfected control (not recorded which).

The chain employs TRBV12-3 or TRBV12-4 and TRBJ1-4; 7 positions match TRBD1. V gave up 5 bases and J gave up 4 bases; unmatched junction bases: 4. This CDR3 contains 14 residues. Here the CDR3 reads CASSTQGVNEKLFF. The DNA for the CDR3 is TGTGCCAGCAGTACCCAGGGGGTTAATGAAAAACTGTTTTTT.

This clonotype occurred a few times. The V and J genes are TRBV7-8 and TRBJ2-5, with D perhaps assigned TRBD1 or TRBD2 (5 bases each). Trimming pared 5 bases from V and 6 bases from J, leaving 19 bases between. The CDR3 spans 15 residues. Per the germline V gene, CDR1 is SGHVS and CDR2 is FQNEAQ. As DNA, the CDR3 is TGTGCCAGCAGCAGCCGGGACCCCGGGCCCCAGACCCAGTACTTC. Protein: CASSSRDPGPQTQYF. Full variable domain (outside the CDR3, taken from reference TRBV7-8 and TRBJ2-5): GAGVSQSPRYKVAKRGQDVALRCDPISGHVSLFWYQQALGQGPEFLTYFQNEAQLDKSGLPSDRFFAERPEGSVSTLKIQRTQQEDSAVYLCASSSRDPGPQTQYFGPGTRLLVL.

This clonotype appeared many times. V usage is TRBV6-4 and J usage is TRBJ2-1; D call uncertain. The V gene's germline CDR1 is MRHNA and CDR2 SNTAGT. The CDR3 loop spans 15 amino acids. The germline V and J ends were trimmed by 2 bases and 6 bases, with 14 bases remaining between them. The CDR3 DNA follows: TGTGCCAGCAGTGACGGCCCAGAAGGCCGCAATGAGCAGTTCTTC. This codes for CASSDGPEGRNEQFF.

This clonotype occurred many times. This chain links TRBV2 with TRBJ2-1; D not resolved. V was shortened by 2 bases and J by 0 bases, with 8 bases between the two germline ends. Per the germline V gene, CDR1 is SNHLY and CDR2 is FYNNEI. The length of the CDR3 is 15 residues. CDR3 protein: CASSEPFRSYNEQFF. For the CDR3, the DNA is TGTGCCAGCAGTGAACCCTTTCGCTCCTACAATGAGCAGTTCTTC. The full variable domain, rest sourced from reference TRBV2 and TRBJ2-1, is EPEVTQTPSHQVTQMGQEVILRCVPISNHLYFYWYRQILGQKVEFLVSFYNNEISEKSEIFDDQFSVERPDGSNFTLKIRSTKLEDSAMYFCASSEPFRSYNEQFFGPGTRLTVL.

This sequence joins TRBV6-2 or TRBV6-3 and TRBJ2-5, with D tentatively TRBD1 (5 bases). The germline V gene encodes CDR1 MNHEY and CDR2 SVGEGT. Between the trimmed V and J ends, which lost 0 bases and 1 base, there was a span of 9 bases. There are 15 residues in the CDR3. CDR3 residues: CASSYSMTAQETQYF. The CDR3 DNA follows: TGTGCCAGCAGTTACTCGATGACAGCCCAAGAGACCCAGTACTTC.

This clonotype was observed a few times. This chain links TRBV10-3 with TRBJ2-7; D is possibly TRBD2 (6 bases). Trimming removed 2 bases at V and 1 base at J, with 9 bases between. CDR3 length: 14 amino acids. Per the germline V gene, CDR1 is ENHRY and CDR2 is SYGVKD. This chain's CDR3 is CAISEASESYEQYF. The CDR3 coding sequence is TGTGCCATCAGTGAGGCTAGCGAATCCTACGAGCAGTACTTC.

The table lists this clonotype with a few counts. This chain uses TRBV19 with TRBJ1-5; no definite D call. The germline V gene encodes CDR1 LNHDA and CDR2 SQIVND (reference sequence). The CDR3 extends over 13 amino acids. The V and J ends lost 8 bases and 1 base respectively, with 9 bases between them. The CDR3: CASRPDSNQPQHF. CDR3 DNA: TGTGCCAGTCGACCCGACAGCAATCAGCCCCAGCATTTT.

The chain uses TRBV6-2 or TRBV6-3 and TRBJ2-7; D is ambiguous. V was cut by 9 bases and J by 0 bases, with 21 bases left in between. CDR1 and CDR2 from the germline V gene are MNHEY and SVGEGT. The CDR3 is 16 residues long. The CDR3 sequence: CASFTRMSRYSYEQYF. In DNA, the CDR3 is TGTGCCAGTTTTACGAGGATGTCCCGTTACTCCTACGAGCAGTACTTC.

The V and J genes are TRBV12-3 or TRBV12-4 and TRBJ1-1, with TRBD1 matching over 8 bases. V lost 3 bases, J lost 4 bases, and 10 bases stayed unmatched. The CDR3 covers 16 residues. Here the CDR3 DNA reads TGTGCCAGCAGTTTCTCCCAGGGGGCGGATCGCACTGAAGCTTTCTTT. This encodes CASSFSQGADRTEAFF.

J is TRBJ2-3 and V is TRBV6-4; 9 bases are a match to TRBD2. This CDR3 has 15 residues. Germline trimming cut 4 bases from V and 4 bases from J; bases unmatched to any gene: 6. Germline values: CDR1 MRHNA, CDR2 SNTAGT. The CDR3 reads CASSAVAGASDTQYF. The DNA for the CDR3 is TGTGCCAGCAGTGCGGTAGCGGGAGCGTCAGATACGCAGTATTTT.